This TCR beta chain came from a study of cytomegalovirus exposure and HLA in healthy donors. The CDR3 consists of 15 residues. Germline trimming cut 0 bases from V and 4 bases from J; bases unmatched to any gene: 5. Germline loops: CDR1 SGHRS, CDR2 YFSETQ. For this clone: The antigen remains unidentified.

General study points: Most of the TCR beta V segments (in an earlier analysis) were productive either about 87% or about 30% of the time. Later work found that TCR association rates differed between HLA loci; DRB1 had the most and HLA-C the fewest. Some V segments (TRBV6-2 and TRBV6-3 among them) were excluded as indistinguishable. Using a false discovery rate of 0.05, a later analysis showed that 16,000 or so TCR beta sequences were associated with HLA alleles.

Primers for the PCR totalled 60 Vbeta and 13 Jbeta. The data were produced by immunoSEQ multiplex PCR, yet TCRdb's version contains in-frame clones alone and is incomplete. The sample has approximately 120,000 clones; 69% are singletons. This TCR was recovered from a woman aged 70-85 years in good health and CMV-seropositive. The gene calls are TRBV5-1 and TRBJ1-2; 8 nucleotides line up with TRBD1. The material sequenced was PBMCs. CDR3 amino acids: CASSLGTGLSYGYTF. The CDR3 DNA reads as TGCGCCAGCAGCTTGGGGACAGGGTTAAGCTATGGCTACACCTTC. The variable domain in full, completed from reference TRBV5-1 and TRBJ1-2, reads KAGVTQTPRYLIKTRGQQVTLSCSPISGHRSVSWYQQTPGQGLQFLFEYFSETQRNKGNFPGRFSGRQFSNSRSEMNVSTLELGDSALYLCASSLGTGLSYGYTFGSGTRLTVV.